This TCR beta chain stems from a study of identical twins' blood T cells. At the level of the study: Roughly 50 million reads covered about six alpha-chain and about six beta-chain libraries.

V shed 6 bases and J shed 2 bases, with 8 bases lying between them. The CDR3 extends over 12 amino acids. The germline V gene has CDR1 MDHEN and CDR2 SYDVKM. This clonotype has only a few counts. Antigen unknown. Libraries were made from RNA as TCR cDNA, using a modified protocol. MiXCR, applied by TCRdb to the 5' RACE reads, yields one record per CDR3 protein. This sample has 300,000 to 450,000 distinct CDR3 sequences, with over 25% found just once. Study-wide results and limits: Abundant TCRbeta CDR3s overlapped more between twins than with unrelated donors.

The sequence was collected from a woman aged 18 to 55 in good health. The genes are TRBV28 and TRBJ2-7, with D unclear. Sequenced: PBMCs. The CDR3 is CASRSTTYEQYF. The CDR3 DNA sequence: TGTGCCAGCAGGTCCACGACCTACGAGCAGTACTTC.